This record concerns one TCR beta chain sequence. The antigen remains undetermined. The sample originates from a study of T cells in localized non-small cell lung cancer. The germline CDR1 and CDR2 sequences are SQVTM and ANQGSEA. Trimming cost V 0 bases and J 10 bases; bases outside gene matches: 4. CDR3 length equals 12 residues. Sequenced by immunoSEQ multiplex PCR; TCRdb stores in-frame clones only, minus some. The profile shows tens of thousands of clones, about 91% of them singletons. Study outcomes and limitations: Sequencing involved a lone tumor region, leaving heterogeneity possible. The study detected a median roughly 57 of the top 100 tumor clones in adjacent lung.

This TCR derives from a man aged 40-75 years with stage I squamous cell lung carcinoma. This rearrangement joins TRBV29-1 to TRBJ1-1; the match to TRBD1 covers 8 bases. Sequencing used peripheral blood, obtained before any cancer treatment. Here the CDR3 DNA reads TGCAGCGTTGAAGACGACAGGGGAAGAGCTTTCTTT. The encoded protein is CSVEDDRGRAFF.